This T cell receptor (beta chain) was observed in a study of blood T cell repertoires in COVID-19. The protocol was immunoSEQ multiplex PCR, while the TCRdb copy is restricted to in-frame clones and leaves out a portion. Here the sample spans about 99,000 clones, 65% to 85% being singletons. Trimming shortened V by 0 bases and J by 2 bases, and 7 bases separated the two germline ends. The CDR3 contains 14 residues. From germline, CDR1 is MNHEY and CDR2 SVGAGI. The receptor's source is a man between 65 and 85 years old with active or convalescent COVID-19. The sequenced sample was peripheral blood. V usage is TRBV6-5 and J usage is TRBJ2-5, with D unresolved. The CDR3 region has the DNA TGTGCCAGCAGTTACTCGGTACAGCAAGAGACCCAGTACTTC. Its protein is CASSYSVQQETQYF.